The 18 T cell receptor beta chains below come from one sample, sequenced in a study of T cell changes during pregnancy in multiple sclerosis. Profiling relied on immunoSEQ multiplex PCR, and the TCRdb table lists in-frame clones only, not all of them. The sample holds approximately 49,000 clones; 85% to 95% are singletons and the top ten take approximately 0.9%. Sample: CD4+ T cells from peripheral blood mononuclear cells, taken in the second trimester of pregnancy. These receptors were collected from a female donor in good health, enrolled as a control in a pregnancy study.

The genes are TRBV5-5 and TRBJ1-2, with D perhaps TRBD1 (5 bases). The CDR3 spans 15 residues. Germline lookup yields CDR1 SGHKS and CDR2 YYEKEE (reference sequence). The V end lost 4 bases, the J end lost 6 bases, and 19 bases lay between the germline ends. CDR3 in DNA: TGTGCCAGCAGCCGCCGGACACCTGAAACCGATGGCTACACCTTC. Its translation: CASSRRTPETDGYTF.

The V gene is TRBV7-3, the J gene TRBJ1-2; 9 bases match TRBD1. Germline lookup yields CDR1 SGHTA and CDR2 FQGTGA. V lost 4 bases to trimming and J lost 6 bases; unmatched junction nucleotides: 3. The CDR3 contains 13 residues. CDR3 residues: CASSSTGGDGYTF. The CDR3 DNA sequence: TGTGCCAGCAGCTCCACAGGGGGCGATGGCTACACCTTC.

This chain links TRBV19 with TRBJ2-5, with a possible D match to TRBD1 (5 bases). Germline V gene data show CDR1 as LNHDA and CDR2 as SQIVND (reference sequence). The CDR3 is 14 residues long. V was cut by 5 bases and J by 2 bases, with 12 bases left in between. This CDR3 is CASSLRQTQETQYF. The CDR3 DNA reads as TGTGCCAGTAGTCTAAGACAGACTCAAGAGACCCAGTACTTC.

The V call is TRBV15, the J call TRBJ1-5; tentatively, D is TRBD1 (5 bases). Trimming removed 2 bases at V and 4 bases at J, with 9 bases between. The V gene's germline CDR1 is LNHNV and CDR2 YYDKDF (reference sequence). The CDR3 runs to 14 residues. The CDR3 spells CATSRWGGNQPQHF. CDR3 DNA sequence: TGTGCCACCAGCAGATGGGGGGGAAATCAGCCCCAGCATTTT.

J is TRBJ2-5 and V is TRBV4-2; D might be TRBD2 (5 bases). Trimming left V 0 bases short and J 4 bases short, with 15 bases between. Germline CDR1 and CDR2: LGHNA and YNFKEQ. The CDR3 runs 16 residues. The CDR3, as DNA: TGTGCCAGCAGCCAAGAGTGGGTACGGGAAGGAGAGACCCAGTACTTC. Amino acids: CASSQEWVREGETQYF.

The genes are TRBV20-1 and TRBJ1-4, with a weak D call TRBD1 (5 bases). Germline V CDR1 and CDR2: DFQATT, SNEGSKA (reference sequence). The CDR3 is made up of 11 amino acids. In nucleotides, the CDR3 is TGCAGGGCTGGCGGGGCCGAAAAACTGTTTTTT. Translation: CRAGGAEKLFF.

CDR3 amino acids: CASSRAGGEQFF. DNA of the CDR3: TGTGCCAGCTCCCGAGCTGGCGGTGAGCAGTTCTTC. The chain combines TRBV4-2 with TRBJ2-1; D not certain. Germline CDR1 is LGHNA and CDR2 is YNFKEQ. Trimming cost V 8 bases and J 9 bases, with 14 bases left between them. There are 12 residues in the CDR3.

The J gene is TRBJ2-1, the V gene TRBV6-1, with D unclear. The V end was cut by 6 bases, the J end by 4 bases, with 16 bases between. Germline-derived CDR1 and CDR2 are MNHNS and SASEGT. This CDR3 region has 15 residues. As DNA, the CDR3 is TGTGCCAGCAGGAAGGCGGCAGCGTGGTACAATGAGCAGTTCTTC. Its translation is CASRKAAAWYNEQFF.

The rearrangement links TRBV21-1 to TRBJ2-1; TRBD2 was called by the table and not checked on the DNA. TRBV21-1 is reported as a pseudogene. The CDR3 is 16 residues long. In DNA form, the CDR3 reads TGTGCCAGCAGCAAGGATTGGGAGGATTCCTACAATGAGCAGTTCTTC. Its protein is CASSKDWEDSYNEQFF.

The chain is built from TRBV10-1 and TRBJ2-7; 11 bases match TRBD1. The germline gives CDR1 WNHNN, CDR2 SYGVQD (reference sequence). This CDR3 comprises 16 residues. Trimming at V came to 0 bases and at J to 5 bases, leaving 6 bases not matched to a gene. The CDR3 loop reads CASSESWTGGRDEQYF. The CDR3, as DNA: TGCGCCAGCAGTGAGTCGTGGACAGGGGGCCGGGACGAGCAGTACTTC.

J is TRBJ1-5 and V is TRBV9, with 9 positions matching TRBD1. Germline V gene sequence: CDR1 SGDLS, CDR2 YYNGEE. The CDR3 is 15 residues long. Trimming cost V 4 bases and J 2 bases; bases outside gene matches: 4. CDR3 region: CASSPRTGGNQPQHF. The CDR3, as DNA: TGTGCCAGCAGCCCCCGGACAGGGGGCAATCAGCCCCAGCATTTT.

This clone was recorded a few times. The chain joins TRBV6-1 to TRBJ2-7; tentative D call: TRBD2 (5 bases). The CDR3 sequence is 15 residues long. The V end was cut by 6 bases, the J end by 0 bases, with 15 bases between. Germline lookup yields CDR1 MNHNS and CDR2 SASEGT. This CDR3 is CASSEEPTSSYEQYF. CDR3 bases: TGTGCCAGCAGCGAGGAACCAACTAGCTCCTACGAGCAGTACTTC.

The chain is built from TRBV4-1 and TRBJ2-1; no firm D call. V gave up 4 bases and J gave up 7 bases, with 11 bases separating them. Germline CDR1 reads MGHRA; CDR2 reads YSYEKL. The CDR3 consists of 13 residues. The CDR3 DNA sequence: TGCGCCAGCAGCCCTACCCCTACGAATGAGCAGTTCTTC. This gives the protein CASSPTPTNEQFF.

The DNA of the CDR3 is TGTGCCAGCAGCCCAGGGACTAGCGGGGCCTTCTTGACCGGGGAGCTGTTTTTT. Translating gives CASSPGTSGAFLTGELFF. The V call is TRBV9, the J call TRBJ2-2; 13 nucleotides agree with TRBD2. This CDR3 is 18 amino acids long. V was pared by 4 bases and J by 5 bases, with 11 bases of the junction left unmatched. Germline CDR1 and CDR2: SGDLS and YYNGEE.

The chain carries TRBV5-1 and TRBJ1-3, with D possibly being TRBD1 (6 bases). The V gene lost 4 bases and the J gene lost 2 bases, with 13 bases spanning the gap. This CDR3 comprises 15 residues. CDR1 SGHRS and CDR2 YFSETQ come from the germline V gene. CDR3 DNA sequence: TGCGCCAGCAGCACGAACAGGGCTGCTGGAAACACCATATATTTT. It translates to CASSTNRAAGNTIYF.

The rearrangement uses TRBV28 and TRBJ1-2, with 9 bases that match TRBD1. The junction had 12 bases not matched to a gene; V was cut back by 6 bases and J by 4 bases. CDR3 length: 16 residues. Per the germline V gene, CDR1 is MDHEN and CDR2 is SYDVKM. The CDR3 nucleotides read TGTGCCAGCAGCGCCCCCGGGACAGGGACGGGCTATGGCTACACCTTC. Its translation: CASSAPGTGTGYGYTF.

This chain links TRBV19 with TRBJ2-3, with 10 bases aligning to TRBD2. The CDR3 covers 17 residues. V lost 5 bases, J lost 3 bases, and 11 bases stayed unmatched. Germline V CDR1 and CDR2: LNHDA, SQIVND (reference sequence). CDR3 amino acids: CASSPRLAGVLTDTQYF. The CDR3 coding sequence is TGTGCCAGTAGTCCTCGGCTAGCGGGAGTGCTAACAGATACGCAGTATTTT.

Only one count was recorded for this clone. V and J are TRBV4-1 and TRBJ1-1; 9 positions match TRBD1. From germline, CDR1 is MGHRA and CDR2 YSYEKL. Germline trimming cut 2 bases from V and 6 bases from J; bases unmatched to any gene: 10. This CDR3 has 16 amino acids. The CDR3: CASSQTDRGIEAEAFF. The CDR3 DNA reads TGCGCCAGCAGCCAAACTGACAGGGGGATAGAGGCTGAAGCTTTCTTT.